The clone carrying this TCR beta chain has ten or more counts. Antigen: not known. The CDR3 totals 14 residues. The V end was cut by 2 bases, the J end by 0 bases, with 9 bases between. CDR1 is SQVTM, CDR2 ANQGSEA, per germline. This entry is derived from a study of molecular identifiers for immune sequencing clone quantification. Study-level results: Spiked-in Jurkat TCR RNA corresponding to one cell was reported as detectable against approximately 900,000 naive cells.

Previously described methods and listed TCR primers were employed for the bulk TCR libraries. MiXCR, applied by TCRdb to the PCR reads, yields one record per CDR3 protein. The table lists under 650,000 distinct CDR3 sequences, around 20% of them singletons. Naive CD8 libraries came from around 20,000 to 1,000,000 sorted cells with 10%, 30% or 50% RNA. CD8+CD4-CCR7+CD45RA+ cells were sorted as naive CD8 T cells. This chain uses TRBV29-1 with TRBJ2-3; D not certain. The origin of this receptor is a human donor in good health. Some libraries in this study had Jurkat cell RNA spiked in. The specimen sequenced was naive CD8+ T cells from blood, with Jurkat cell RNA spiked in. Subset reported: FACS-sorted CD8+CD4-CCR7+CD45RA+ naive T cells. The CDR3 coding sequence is TGCAGCGTTGAACCGACGATTAGCACAGATACGCAGTATTTT. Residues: CSVEPTISTDTQYF.